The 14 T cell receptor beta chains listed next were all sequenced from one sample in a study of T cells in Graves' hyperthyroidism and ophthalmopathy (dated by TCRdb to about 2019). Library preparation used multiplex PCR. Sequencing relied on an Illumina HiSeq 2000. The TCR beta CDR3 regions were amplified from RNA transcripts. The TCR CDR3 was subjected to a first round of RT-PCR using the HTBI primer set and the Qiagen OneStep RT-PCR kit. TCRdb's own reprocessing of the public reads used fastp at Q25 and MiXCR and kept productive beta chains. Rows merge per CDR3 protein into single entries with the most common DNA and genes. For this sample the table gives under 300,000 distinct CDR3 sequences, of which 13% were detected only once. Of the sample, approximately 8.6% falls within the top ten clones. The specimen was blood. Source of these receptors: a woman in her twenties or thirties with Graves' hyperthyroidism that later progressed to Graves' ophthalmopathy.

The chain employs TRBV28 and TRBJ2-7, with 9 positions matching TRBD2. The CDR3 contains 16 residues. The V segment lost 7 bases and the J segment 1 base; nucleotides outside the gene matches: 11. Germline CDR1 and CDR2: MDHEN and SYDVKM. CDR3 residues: CASKLTGTSRSYEQYF. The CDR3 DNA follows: TGTGCCAGCAAGTTGACTGGGACTAGCAGATCCTACGAGCAGTACTTC.

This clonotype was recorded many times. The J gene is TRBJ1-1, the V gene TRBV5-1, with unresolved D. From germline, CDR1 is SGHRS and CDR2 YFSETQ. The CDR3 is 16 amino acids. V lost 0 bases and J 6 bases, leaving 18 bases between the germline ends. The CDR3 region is CASSLAGTLWSAEAFF. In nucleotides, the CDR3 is TGCGCCAGCAGCTTGGCCGGAACCCTTTGGTCAGCTGAAGCTTTCTTT.

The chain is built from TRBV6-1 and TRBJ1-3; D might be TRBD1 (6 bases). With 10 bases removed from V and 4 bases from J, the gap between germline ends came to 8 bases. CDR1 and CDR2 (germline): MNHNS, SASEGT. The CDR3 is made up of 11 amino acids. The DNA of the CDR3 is TGTGCCACCAGGGGAGGAAACACCATATATTTT. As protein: CATRGGNTIYF.

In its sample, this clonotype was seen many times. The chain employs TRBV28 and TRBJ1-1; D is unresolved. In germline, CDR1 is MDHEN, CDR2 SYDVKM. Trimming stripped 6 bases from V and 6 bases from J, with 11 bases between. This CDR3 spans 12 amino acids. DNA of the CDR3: TGTGCCAGCAGGGACCCCATAGCTGAAGCTTTCTTT. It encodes CASRDPIAEAFF.

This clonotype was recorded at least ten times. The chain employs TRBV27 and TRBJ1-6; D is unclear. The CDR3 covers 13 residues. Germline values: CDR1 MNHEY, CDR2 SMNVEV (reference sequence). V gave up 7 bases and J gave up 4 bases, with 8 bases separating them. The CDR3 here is CASKREYNSPLHF. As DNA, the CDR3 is TGTGCCAGCAAACGGGAGTATAATTCACCCCTCCACTTT.

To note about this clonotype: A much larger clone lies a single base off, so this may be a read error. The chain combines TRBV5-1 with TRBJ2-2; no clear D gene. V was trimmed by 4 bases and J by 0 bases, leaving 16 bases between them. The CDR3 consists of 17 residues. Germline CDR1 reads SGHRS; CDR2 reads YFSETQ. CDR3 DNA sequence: TGCGCCAGCAGCCCGAGCCGGAACAGCGCGAACACCGGGGAGCTGTTTTTT. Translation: CASSPSRNSANTGELFF.

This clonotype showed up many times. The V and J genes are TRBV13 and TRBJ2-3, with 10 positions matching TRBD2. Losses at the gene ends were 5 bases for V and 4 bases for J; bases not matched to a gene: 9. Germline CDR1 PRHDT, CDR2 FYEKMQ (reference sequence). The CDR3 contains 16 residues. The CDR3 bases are TGTGCCAGCAGCGCAACGAGCGGGAGGGCCGCAGATACGCAGTATTTT. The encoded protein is CASSATSGRAADTQYF.

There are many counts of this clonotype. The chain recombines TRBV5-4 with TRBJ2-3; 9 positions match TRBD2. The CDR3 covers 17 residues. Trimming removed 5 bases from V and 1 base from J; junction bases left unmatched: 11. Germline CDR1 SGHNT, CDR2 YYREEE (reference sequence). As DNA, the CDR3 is TGTGCCAGCAGTCCCGACCCTTTAGCGGGAGGCACAGATACGCAGTATTTT. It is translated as CASSPDPLAGGTDTQYF.

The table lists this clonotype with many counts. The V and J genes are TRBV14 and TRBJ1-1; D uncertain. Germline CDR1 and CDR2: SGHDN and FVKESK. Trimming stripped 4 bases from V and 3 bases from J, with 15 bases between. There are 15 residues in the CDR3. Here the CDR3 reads CASSPKEQEDTEAFF. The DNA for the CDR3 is TGTGCCAGCAGCCCCAAGGAGCAGGAGGACACTGAAGCTTTCTTT.

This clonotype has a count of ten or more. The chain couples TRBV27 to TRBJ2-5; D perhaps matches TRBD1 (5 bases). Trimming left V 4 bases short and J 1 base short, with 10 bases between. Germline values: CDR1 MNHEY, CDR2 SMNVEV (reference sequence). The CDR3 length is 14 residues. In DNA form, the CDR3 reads TGTGCCAGCAGTTCCAGTGGGGCCCAAGAGACCCAGTACTTC. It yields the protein CASSSSGAQETQYF.

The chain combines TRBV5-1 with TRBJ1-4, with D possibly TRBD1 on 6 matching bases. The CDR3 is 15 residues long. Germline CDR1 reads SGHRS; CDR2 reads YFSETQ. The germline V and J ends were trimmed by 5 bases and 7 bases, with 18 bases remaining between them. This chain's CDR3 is CASSEGTQITEKLFF. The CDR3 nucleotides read TGCGCCAGCAGTGAGGGGACACAGATTACTGAAAAACTGTTTTTT.

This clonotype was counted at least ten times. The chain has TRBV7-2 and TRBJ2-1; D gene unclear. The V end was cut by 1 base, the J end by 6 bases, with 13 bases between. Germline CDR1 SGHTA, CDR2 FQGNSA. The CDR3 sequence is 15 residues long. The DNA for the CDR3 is TGTGCCAGCAGCTTAGGGCGAGAACGTTTCAATGAGCAGTTCTTC. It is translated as CASSLGRERFNEQFF.

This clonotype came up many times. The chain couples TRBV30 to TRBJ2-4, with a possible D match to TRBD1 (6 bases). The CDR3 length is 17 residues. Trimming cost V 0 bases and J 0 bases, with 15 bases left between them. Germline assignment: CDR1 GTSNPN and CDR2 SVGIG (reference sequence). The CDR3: CAWSVRQDSLAKNIQYF. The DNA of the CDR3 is TGTGCCTGGAGTGTAAGGCAGGACAGTCTAGCCAAAAACATTCAGTACTTC.

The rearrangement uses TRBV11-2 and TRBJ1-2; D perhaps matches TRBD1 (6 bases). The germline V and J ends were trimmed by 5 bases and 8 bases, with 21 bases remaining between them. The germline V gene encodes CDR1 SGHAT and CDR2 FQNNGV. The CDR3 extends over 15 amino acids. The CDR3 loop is CASSLPAGGGNGYTF. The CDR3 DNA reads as TGTGCCAGCAGCCTCCCCGCGGGAGGGGGAAACGGCTACACCTTC.